The 5 T cell receptor beta chains given below trace back to one sample, sequenced in a study of CD39 and CD103 CD8 tumor-infiltrating T cells. Assay used: immunoSEQ multiplex PCR; TCRdb lists only in-frame clones, some missing. The sample lists about 17,000 clones, around 90% occurring once. Sequencing used CD8+ T cells sorted from blood. As for subset: total memory CD8 T cells (CD45RA-CCR7+/-) from blood or uninvolved lymph node. All receptors come from a human donor with head and neck squamous cell carcinoma.

This CDR3 reads CASSIGQGASGNQPQHF. In nucleotides, the CDR3 is TGTGCCAGTAGTATCGGGCAGGGAGCCTCGGGCAATCAGCCCCAGCATTTT. The V and J genes are TRBV19 and TRBJ1-5; possible D gene TRBD1, 5 bases. CDR3 length equals 17 residues. CDR1 is LNHDA, CDR2 SQIVND, per germline (reference sequence). The V end lost 3 bases, the J end lost 2 bases, and 17 bases lay between the germline ends.

A few counts support this clone. J is TRBJ1-6 and V is TRBV6-5, with D possibly being TRBD1 (5 bases). V was trimmed by 0 bases and J by 10 bases, leaving 10 bases between them. The CDR3 length is 14 residues. CDR1 and CDR2 (germline): MNHEY, SVGAGI. The CDR3 region is CASSYSRGLSPLHF. CDR3 in DNA: TGTGCCAGCAGTTACTCAAGGGGCTTGTCACCCCTCCACTTT.

To note about this clone: The same CDR3 also results from other DNA sequences found in this sample. This chain joins TRBV6-5 and TRBJ1-5; D ambiguous. Trimming removed 3 bases at V and 2 bases at J, with 5 bases between. CDR1 and CDR2 from the germline V gene are MNHEY and SVGAGI. This CDR3 has 13 amino acids. For the CDR3, the DNA is TGTGCCAGCAGTTATGGTGGCAATCAGCCCCAGCATTTT. The encoded protein is CASSYGGNQPQHF.

The chain has TRBV5-1 and TRBJ1-5; TRBD1 matches at 8 bases. Germline V lookup: CDR1 SGHRS, CDR2 YFSETQ. The CDR3 runs to 17 residues. After removal of 3 bases from V and 3 bases from J, the junction contained 11 bases not matched to a gene. The CDR3 region has the DNA TGCGCCAGCAGCTCCACCTCGGACAGGGTGAACAATCAGCCCCAGCATTTT. Residues: CASSSTSDRVNNQPQHF.

The DNA for the CDR3 is TGTGCCTGGAGTGTATTGGGTTGGGATACGCAGTATTTT. Residues: CAWSVLGWDTQYF. V is TRBV30 and J is TRBJ2-3; no definite D call. CDR3 length: 13 residues. The V gene lost 0 bases and the J gene lost 6 bases, with 10 bases spanning the gap. Germline V gene sequence: CDR1 GTSNPN, CDR2 SVGIG (reference sequence).